Listed here are 5 T cell receptor beta chains from one sample, sequenced in a study of memory CD4+ T cells and cytomegalovirus serostatus. Method: immunoSEQ multiplex PCR; TCRdb's copy keeps in-frame clones and lacks some. Of tens of thousands of clones detected, about three quarters appear once; the ten largest clones hold 5% to 7.5%. The sort gate was single viable CD3+CD4+CD8-CD45RO+ cells for memory CD4+ T cells. Input material: memory CD4+ T cells from blood. The receptor set was obtained from an adult in good health and CMV-seronegative.

CDR3 coding DNA: TGTGCCAGCAGCGTCGAAGGGACAGGGCTCTATGGCTACACCTTC. Translation: CASSVEGTGLYGYTF. The chain carries TRBV9 and TRBJ1-2; 9 bases line up with TRBD1. Germline V gene sequence: CDR1 SGDLS, CDR2 YYNGEE. The CDR3 spans 15 residues. V shed 2 bases, J shed 4 bases, and the junction held 6 bases outside the gene matches.

In nucleotides, the CDR3 is TGTGCCAGCAGTACGACGGACTCTGGAAACACCATATATTTT. Protein product: CASSTTDSGNTIYF. This rearrangement joins TRBV2 to TRBJ1-3, with D unclear. V was shortened by 5 bases and J by 0 bases, with 8 bases between the two germline ends. Per germline, CDR1 SNHLY and CDR2 FYNNEI. This CDR3 has 14 residues.

V usage is TRBV4-3 and J usage is TRBJ2-2; 11 bases are shared with TRBD1. Trimming at V came to 4 bases and at J to 5 bases, leaving 9 bases not matched to a gene. The CDR3 consists of 17 residues. The V gene's germline CDR1 is LGHNA and CDR2 YSLEER. The CDR3 DNA sequence: TGCGCCAGCAGCCCCGGACAGGGGGCGCCGGGAACCGGGGAGCTGTTTTTT. Its translation is CASSPGQGAPGTGELFF.

This sequence joins TRBV7-2 and TRBJ2-7; a possible D gene is TRBD2 (5 bases). Between the trimmed V and J ends, which lost 5 bases and 3 bases, there was a span of 14 bases. Looked up from germline, CDR1 is SGHTA and CDR2 is FQGNSA. The CDR3 is 14 amino acids. The CDR3 sequence is CASSAQYRDYEQYF. The DNA of the CDR3 is TGTGCCAGCAGCGCCCAATACCGGGACTACGAGCAGTACTTC. The full variable domain, in which reference TRBV7-2 and TRBJ2-7 provide the parts outside the CDR3, is GAGVSQSPSNKVTEKGKDVELRCDPISGHTALYWYRQSLGQGLEFLIYFQGNSAPDKSGLPSDRFSAERTGGSVSTLTIQRTQQEDSAVYLCASSAQYRDYEQYFGPGTRLTVT.

This clone was observed a few times. The chain combines TRBV2 with TRBJ1-1; weak D call: TRBD1 (6 bases). V gave up 3 bases and J gave up 5 bases, with 13 bases separating them. Germline V gene sequence: CDR1 SNHLY, CDR2 FYNNEI. The CDR3 totals 14 residues. CDR3 in amino acids: CASSDSRGITEAFF. Written as DNA, the CDR3 is TGTGCCAGCAGTGATAGCAGGGGTATTACTGAAGCTTTCTTT.